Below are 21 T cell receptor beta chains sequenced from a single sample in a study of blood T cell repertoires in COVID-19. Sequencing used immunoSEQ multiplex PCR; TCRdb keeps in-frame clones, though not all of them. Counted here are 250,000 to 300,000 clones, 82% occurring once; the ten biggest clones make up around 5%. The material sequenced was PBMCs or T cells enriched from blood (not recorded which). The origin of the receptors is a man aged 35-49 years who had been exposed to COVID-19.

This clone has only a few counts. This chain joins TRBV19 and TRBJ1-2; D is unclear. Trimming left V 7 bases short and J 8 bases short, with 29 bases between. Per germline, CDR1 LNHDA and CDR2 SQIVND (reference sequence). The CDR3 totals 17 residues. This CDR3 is CASTLPRSQAGSHGYTF. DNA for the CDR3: TGTGCCAGTACTCTTCCTCGATCTCAAGCGGGAAGTCACGGCTACACCTTC.

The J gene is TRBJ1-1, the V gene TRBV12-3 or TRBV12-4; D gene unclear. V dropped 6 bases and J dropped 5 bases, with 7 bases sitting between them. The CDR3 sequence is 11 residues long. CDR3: CASRSGTEAFF. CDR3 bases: TGTGCCAGCAGGTCGGGGACTGAAGCTTTCTTT.

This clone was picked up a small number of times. The CDR3 DNA reads TGTGCCAGCAGTTCGGGACAGGGGGACACCGGGGAGCTGTTTTTT. The encoded protein is CASSSGQGDTGELFF. The V call is TRBV6-4, the J call TRBJ2-2; 11 nucleotides align to TRBD1. V was pared by 5 bases and J by 3 bases, with 2 bases of the junction left unmatched. The CDR3 sequence is 15 residues long. Germline V gene sequence: CDR1 MRHNA, CDR2 SNTAGT.

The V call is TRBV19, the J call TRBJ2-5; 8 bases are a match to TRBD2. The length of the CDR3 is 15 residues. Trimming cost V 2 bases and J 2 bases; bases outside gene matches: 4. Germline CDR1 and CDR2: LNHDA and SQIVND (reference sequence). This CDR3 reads CASSILSSGQETQYF. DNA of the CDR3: TGTGCCAGTAGTATACTGTCTAGCGGGCAAGAGACCCAGTACTTC.

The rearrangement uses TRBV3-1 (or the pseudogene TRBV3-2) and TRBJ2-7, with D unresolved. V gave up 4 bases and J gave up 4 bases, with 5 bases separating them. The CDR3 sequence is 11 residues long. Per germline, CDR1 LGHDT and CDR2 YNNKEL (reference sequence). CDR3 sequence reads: CASSRVYEQYF. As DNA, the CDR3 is TGTGCCAGCAGCCGCGTGTACGAGCAGTACTTC.

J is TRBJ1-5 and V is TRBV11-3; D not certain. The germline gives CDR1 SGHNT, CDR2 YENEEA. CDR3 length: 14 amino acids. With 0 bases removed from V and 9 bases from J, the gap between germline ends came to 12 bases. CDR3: CASSLESGRGPQHF. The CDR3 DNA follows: TGTGCCAGCAGCTTAGAGTCGGGGAGAGGGCCCCAGCATTTT.

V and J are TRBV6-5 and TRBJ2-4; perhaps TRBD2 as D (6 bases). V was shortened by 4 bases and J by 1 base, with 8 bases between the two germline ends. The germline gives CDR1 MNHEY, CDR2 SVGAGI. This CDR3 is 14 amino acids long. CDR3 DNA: TGTGCCAGCAGTTTCGCGGGGGCCAAAAACATTCAGTACTTC. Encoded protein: CASSFAGAKNIQYF.

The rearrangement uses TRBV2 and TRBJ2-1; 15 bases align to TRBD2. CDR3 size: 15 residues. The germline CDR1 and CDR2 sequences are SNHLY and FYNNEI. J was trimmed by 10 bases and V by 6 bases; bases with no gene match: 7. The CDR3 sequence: CASRPGLAGGREQFF. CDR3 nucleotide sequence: TGTGCCAGCAGGCCGGGACTAGCGGGAGGTAGGGAGCAGTTCTTC.

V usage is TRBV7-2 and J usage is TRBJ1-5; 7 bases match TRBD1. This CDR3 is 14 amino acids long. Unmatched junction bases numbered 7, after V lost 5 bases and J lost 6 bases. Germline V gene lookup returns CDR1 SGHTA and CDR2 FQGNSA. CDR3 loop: CASSKPTGSQPQHF. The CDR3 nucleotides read TGTGCCAGCAGCAAACCGACAGGGTCTCAGCCCCAGCATTTT. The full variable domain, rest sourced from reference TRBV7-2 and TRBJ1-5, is GAGVSQSPSNKVTEKGKDVELRCDPISGHTALYWYRQSLGQGLEFLIYFQGNSAPDKSGLPSDRFSAERTGGSVSTLTIQRTQQEDSAVYLCASSKPTGSQPQHFGDGTRLSIL.

Written as DNA, the CDR3 is TGTGCCAGCAGTTACTCCATCCGGGACAGGGAATCAAGCAATCAGCCCCAGCATTTT. It yields the protein CASSYSIRDRESSNQPQHF. The chain has TRBV6-2 or TRBV6-3 and TRBJ1-5, with 9 bases matching TRBD1. J lost 1 base, V lost 0 bases, and 10 bases had no gene match. Germline-derived CDR1 and CDR2 are MNHEY and SVGEGT. This CDR3 has 19 residues.

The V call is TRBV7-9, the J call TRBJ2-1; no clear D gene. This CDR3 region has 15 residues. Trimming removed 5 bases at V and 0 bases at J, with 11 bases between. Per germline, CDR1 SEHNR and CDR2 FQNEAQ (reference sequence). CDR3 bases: TGTGCCAGCAGCCCTCTCTCCAGCTCCTACAATGAGCAGTTCTTC. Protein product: CASSPLSSSYNEQFF.

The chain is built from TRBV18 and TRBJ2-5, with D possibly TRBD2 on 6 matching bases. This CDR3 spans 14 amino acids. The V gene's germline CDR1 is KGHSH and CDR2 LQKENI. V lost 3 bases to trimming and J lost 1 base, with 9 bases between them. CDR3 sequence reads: CASSPLGGQETQYF. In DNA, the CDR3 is TGTGCCAGCTCACCGTTGGGAGGCCAAGAGACCCAGTACTTC.

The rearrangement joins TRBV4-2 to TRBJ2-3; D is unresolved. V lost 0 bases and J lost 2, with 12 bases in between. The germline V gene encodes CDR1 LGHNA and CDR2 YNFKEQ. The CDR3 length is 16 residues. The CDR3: CASSQEWLETTDTQYF. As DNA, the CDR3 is TGTGCCAGCAGCCAAGAGTGGCTCGAAACCACAGATACGCAGTATTTT.

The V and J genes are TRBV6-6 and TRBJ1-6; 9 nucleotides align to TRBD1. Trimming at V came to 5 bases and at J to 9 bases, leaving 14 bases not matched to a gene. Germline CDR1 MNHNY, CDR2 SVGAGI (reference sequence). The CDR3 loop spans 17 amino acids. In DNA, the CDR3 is TGTGCCAGCAGTCCCCGCGGGGGACAGGGAAGGGCTTCACCCCTCCACTTT. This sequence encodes CASSPRGGQGRASPLHF.

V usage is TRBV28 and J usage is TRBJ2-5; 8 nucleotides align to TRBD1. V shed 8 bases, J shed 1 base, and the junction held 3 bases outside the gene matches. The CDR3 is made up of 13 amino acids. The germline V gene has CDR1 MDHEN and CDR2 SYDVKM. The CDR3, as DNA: TGTGCCAGCGCACAGGGGGGCCAAGAGACCCAGTACTTC. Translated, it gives CASAQGGQETQYF.

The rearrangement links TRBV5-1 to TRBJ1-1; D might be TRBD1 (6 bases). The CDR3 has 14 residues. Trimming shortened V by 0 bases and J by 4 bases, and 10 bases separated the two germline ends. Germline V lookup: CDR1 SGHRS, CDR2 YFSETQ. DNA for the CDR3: TGCGCCAGCAGCTTGGTGGGGGCGGGCACTGAAGCTTTCTTT. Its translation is CASSLVGAGTEAFF.

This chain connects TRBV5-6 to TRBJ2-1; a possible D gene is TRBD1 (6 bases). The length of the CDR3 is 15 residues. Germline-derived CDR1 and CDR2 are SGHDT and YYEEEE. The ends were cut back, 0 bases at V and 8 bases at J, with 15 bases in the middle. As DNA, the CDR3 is TGTGCCAGCAGCTTGGAGGGACAAGGAATCTATGAGCAGTTCTTC. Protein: CASSLEGQGIYEQFF.

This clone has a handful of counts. The CDR3 bases are TGTGCCAGCAGCTTGGAAGGCGGGAGCGCCACCGGGGAGCTGTTTTTT. The encoded protein is CASSLEGGSATGELFF. The chain combines TRBV5-4 with TRBJ2-2, with TRBD2 identical over 7 bases. This CDR3 comprises 16 residues. V shed 0 bases and J 4 bases; nucleotides not matched to a gene: 6. CDR1 and CDR2 (germline): SGHNT, YYREEE (reference sequence). Full variable domain (remainder filled in from reference TRBV5-4 and TRBJ2-2): ETGVTQSPTHLIKTRGQQVTLRCSSQSGHNTVSWYQQALGQGPQFIFQYYREEENGRGNFPPRFSGLQFPNYSSELNVNALELDDSALYLCASSLEGGSATGELFFGEGSRLTVL.

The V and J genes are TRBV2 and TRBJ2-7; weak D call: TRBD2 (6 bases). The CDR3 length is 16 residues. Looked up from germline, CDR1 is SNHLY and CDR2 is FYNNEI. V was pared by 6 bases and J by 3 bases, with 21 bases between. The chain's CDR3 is CASRTTGLLAFYEQYF. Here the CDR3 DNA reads TGTGCCAGCAGGACAACGGGACTTCTTGCATTCTACGAGCAGTACTTC.

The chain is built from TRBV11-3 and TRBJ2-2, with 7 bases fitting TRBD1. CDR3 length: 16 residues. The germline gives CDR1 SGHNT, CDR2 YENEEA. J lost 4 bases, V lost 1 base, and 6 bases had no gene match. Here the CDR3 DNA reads TGTGCCAGCAGCTTAGTAACAGGGGATACCACCGGGGAGCTGTTTTTT. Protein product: CASSLVTGDTTGELFF.

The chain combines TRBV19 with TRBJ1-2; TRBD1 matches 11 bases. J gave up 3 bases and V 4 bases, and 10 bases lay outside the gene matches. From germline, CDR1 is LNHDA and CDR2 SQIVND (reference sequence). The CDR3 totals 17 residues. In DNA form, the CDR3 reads TGTGCCAGTAGTAGCGGGACAGGGGGAACTCTGGACTATGGCTACACCTTC. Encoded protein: CASSSGTGGTLDYGYTF.